The 31 T cell receptor beta chains reported below all come from one sample, sequenced in a study of T cells in Graves' hyperthyroidism and ophthalmopathy. Amplification of TCR beta CDR3 regions used RNA as the template. A set of HTBI primers served as the primers for a first-round RT-PCR of the TCR CDR3. TCRdb used MiXCR to reprocess the multiplex PCR reads, holding one entry per CDR3 protein. The table includes a few hundred thousand distinct CDR3 sequences, roughly an eighth detected once. Material for sequencing was blood. These receptors all stem from a woman under 30 with Graves' hyperthyroidism.

This clonotype was detected ten times or more. This chain links TRBV7-3 with TRBJ2-5; 8 bases fit TRBD2. CDR1 is SGHTA, CDR2 FQGTGA, per germline. J lost 5 bases, V lost 4 bases, and 9 bases had no gene match. This CDR3 has 15 residues. In nucleotides, the CDR3 is TGTGCCAGCAGCTACGGGGGGGGCGGCCGCGAGACCCAGTACTTC. Protein product: CASSYGGGGRETQYF.

This clonotype was recorded at least ten times. The gene calls are TRBV10-3 and TRBJ2-7; D not resolved. This CDR3 has 11 amino acids. V lost 7 bases, J lost 5 bases, and 9 bases lay in between. The germline V gene encodes CDR1 ENHRY and CDR2 SYGVKD. CDR3 loop: CAIMFDHEQYF. CDR3 bases: TGTGCCATCATGTTTGACCACGAGCAGTACTTC.

This clonotype has a count of ten or more. The V call is TRBV20-1, the J call TRBJ1-5, with 7 bases matching TRBD1. The CDR3 totals 13 residues. Germline CDR1 reads DFQATT; CDR2 reads SNEGSKA (reference sequence). The junction had 3 bases not matched to a gene; V was cut back by 2 bases and J by 5 bases. CDR3 residues: CSARYQGDQPQHF. For the CDR3, the DNA is TGCAGTGCTAGATATCAGGGGGATCAGCCCCAGCATTTT.

The genes are TRBV7-8 and TRBJ2-7; D unclear. The CDR3 covers 15 residues. The V end was cut by 2 bases, the J end by 6 bases, with 17 bases between. The germline V gene has CDR1 SGHVS and CDR2 FQNEAQ. The CDR3 loop reads CASSLRPGPAAEQYF. In DNA, the CDR3 is TGTGCCAGCAGCTTAAGACCCGGGCCTGCTGCCGAGCAGTACTTC.

Ten or more counts support this clonotype. V gene TRBV18 combines with J gene TRBJ1-1, with TRBD1 as a possible D gene (5 bases). With 4 bases removed from V and 3 bases from J, the gap between germline ends came to 9 bases. The CDR3 runs to 13 residues. Germline CDR1 KGHSH, CDR2 LQKENI. The CDR3 spells CASSQGEYTEAFF. The CDR3 DNA reads TGTGCCAGCTCACAAGGGGAGTACACTGAAGCTTTCTTT. The full variable domain, its missing parts supplied by reference TRBV18 and TRBJ1-1, is NAGVMQNPRHLVRRRGQEARLRCSPMKGHSHVYWYRQLPEEGLKFMVYLQKENIIDESGMPKERFSAEFPKEGPSILRIQQVVRGDSAAYFCASSQGEYTEAFFGQGTRLTVV.

This clonotype was observed at least ten times. The genes are TRBV2 and TRBJ2-5; 7 nucleotides line up with TRBD2. Germline V CDR1 and CDR2: SNHLY, FYNNEI. The CDR3 covers 15 residues. Germline trimming cut 5 bases from V and 6 bases from J; bases unmatched to any gene: 12. The CDR3 loop reads CASSYLAGAGKTQYF. In DNA form, the CDR3 reads TGTGCCAGCAGTTACTTAGCGGGTGCCGGAAAGACCCAGTACTTC.

The sample holds many counts of this clonotype. The V and J genes are TRBV9 and TRBJ2-1, with 7 bases fitting TRBD1. V dropped 3 bases and J dropped 3; count of bases not matched to a gene: 6. The CDR3 length is 15 residues. Germline loops: CDR1 SGDLS, CDR2 YYNGEE. The DNA of the CDR3 is TGTGCCAGCAGCGGTACAGGGGATCTCTACAATGAGCAGTTCTTC. It translates to CASSGTGDLYNEQFF. The variable domain in full, completed from reference TRBV9 and TRBJ2-1, reads DSGVTQTPKHLITATGQRVTLRCSPRSGDLSVYWYQQSLDQGLQFLIQYYNGEERAKGNILERFSAQQFPDLHSELNLSSLELGDSALYFCASSGTGDLYNEQFFGPGTRLTVL.

This clonotype was seen many times. This chain links TRBV29-1 with TRBJ2-7; 8 positions agree with TRBD1. V lost 6 bases and J lost 6; bases outside the gene matches: 10. Germline V gene sequence: CDR1 SQVTM, CDR2 ANQGSEA. The CDR3 consists of 13 residues. The CDR3 DNA sequence: TGCAGCGTCAAGCGGACAGGGACGGGCGAGCAGTACGTC. Its protein product is CSVKRTGTGEQYV.

This clonotype came up many times. The chain joins TRBV12-3 or TRBV12-4 to TRBJ2-7; weak D call: TRBD2 (6 bases). V lost 7 bases and J 3 bases, leaving 13 bases between the germline ends. This CDR3 contains 13 residues. In DNA, the CDR3 is TGTGCCAGCACGAGCCCTAGCGTCTACGAGCAGTACTTC. It encodes CASTSPSVYEQYF.

This clonotype was seen ten or more times. This chain joins TRBV30 and TRBJ1-3; TRBD1 is a possible D gene (5 bases). Germline V gene sequence: CDR1 GTSNPN, CDR2 SVGIG (reference sequence). The CDR3 runs 13 residues. Trimming took off 5 bases at V and 2 bases at J, with 10 bases between the two ends. CDR3 DNA sequence: TGTGCCTGGGGACCAGGGACTGGAAACACCATATATTTT. It specifies CAWGPGTGNTIYF.

This clonotype was seen many times. This chain joins TRBV27 and TRBJ2-7; D uncertain. This CDR3 region has 13 residues. Germline-derived CDR1 and CDR2 are MNHEY and SMNVEV (reference sequence). Between the trimmed V and J ends, which lost 3 bases and 3 bases, there was a span of 9 bases. The CDR3 loop is CASSLGPIYEQYV. CDR3 nucleotide sequence: TGTGCCAGCAGTTTGGGCCCCATCTACGAGCAGTACGTC.

The chain uses TRBV5-4 and TRBJ2-3, with D tentatively TRBD1 (5 bases). The germline V gene has CDR1 SGHNT and CDR2 YYREEE (reference sequence). V was pared by 5 bases and J by 5 bases, with 18 bases between. The CDR3 sequence is 15 residues long. CDR3 residues: CASRTAAQGGDTQYF. The CDR3 region has the DNA TGTGCCAGCAGGACGGCGGCTCAGGGTGGAGATACGCAGTATTTT. The whole variable domain, filled in from reference TRBV5-4 and TRBJ2-3, reads ETGVTQSPTHLIKTRGQQVTLRCSSQSGHNTVSWYQQALGQGPQFIFQYYREEENGRGNFPPRFSGLQFPNYSSELNVNALELDDSALYLCASRTAAQGGDTQYFGPGTRLTVL.

This clonotype was picked up a small number of times. The chain's CDR3 is CATSGWGGNQPQHF. DNA of the CDR3: TGTGCCACCAGTGGCTGGGGGGGCAATCAGCCCCAGCATTTT. The chain links TRBV24-1 to TRBJ1-5, with a possible D match to TRBD1 (5 bases). Between the trimmed V and J ends, which lost 5 bases and 2 bases, there was a span of 9 bases. Germline CDR1 and CDR2: KGHDR and SFDVKD. The CDR3 loop spans 14 amino acids.

This clonotype was seen repeatedly, ten times or more. The chain links TRBV2 to TRBJ1-2; possible D gene TRBD1, 6 bases. The CDR3 length is 13 residues. With 2 bases removed from V and 8 bases from J, the gap between germline ends came to 12 bases. Germline V CDR1 and CDR2: SNHLY, FYNNEI. For the CDR3, the DNA is TGTGCCAGCAGTGAAAGGGGGACGGCCGGCTACACCTTC. Translation: CASSERGTAGYTF.

This clonotype was recorded once. The V and J genes are TRBV9 and TRBJ1-3; maybe TRBD1 (6 bases). CDR1 is SGDLS, CDR2 YYNGEE, per germline. V gave up 4 bases and J gave up 6 bases, with 14 bases separating them. The CDR3 covers 14 residues. The DNA for the CDR3 is TGTGCCAGCAGCCCCGGGACATATGAAAACACCATATATTTT. The encoded protein is CASSPGTYENTIYF.

V gene TRBV4-1 combines with J gene TRBJ2-1; 10 bases align to TRBD1. The germline V gene encodes CDR1 MGHRA and CDR2 YSYEKL. This CDR3 region has 16 residues. V gave up 7 bases and J gave up 5 bases; unmatched junction bases: 11. Here the CDR3 reads CASNSRGQGPHNEQFF. In nucleotides, the CDR3 is TGCGCCAGCAACTCAAGGGGACAGGGGCCACACAATGAGCAGTTCTTC.

The chain uses TRBV24-1 and TRBJ2-7; D unclear. The length of the CDR3 is 8 residues. Germline V gives CDR1 KGHDR, CDR2 SFDVKD. The germline V and J ends were trimmed by 10 bases and 9 bases, with 6 bases remaining between them. For the CDR3, the DNA is TGTGCCACAACCTGGCAGTACGTC. It yields the protein CATTWQYV.

The V and J genes are TRBV25-1 and TRBJ1-1; D unresolved. CDR1 is MGHDK, CDR2 SYGVNS, per germline. V dropped 3 bases and J dropped 3 bases, with 8 bases sitting between them. The CDR3 length is 13 residues. CDR3 loop: CASSDRGDTEAFF. In nucleotides, the CDR3 is TGTGCCAGCAGTGATCGGGGAGACACTGAAGCTTTCTTT. The full variable domain, with the rest looked up from reference TRBV25-1 and TRBJ1-1, is EADIYQTPRYLVIGTGKKITLECSQTMGHDKMYWYQQDPGMELHLIHYSYGVNSTEKGDLSSESTVSRIRTEHFPLTLESARPSHTSQYLCASSDRGDTEAFFGQGTRLTVV.

The sample holds many counts of this clonotype. The rearrangement uses TRBV3-1 and TRBJ2-1, with a tentative D call TRBD2 (5 bases). V was clipped by 3 bases and J by 0 bases, with 15 bases between them. The CDR3 spans 17 residues. Germline V gene sequence: CDR1 LGHDT, CDR2 YNNKEL (reference sequence). As DNA, the CDR3 is TGTGCCAGCAGCCAGGCCCTTAGCGAGAGCTCCTACAATGAGCAGTTCTTC. Translation gives CASSQALSESSYNEQFF.

The V and J genes are TRBV7-3 and TRBJ2-1; 7 positions match TRBD2. Germline V gene lookup returns CDR1 SGHTA and CDR2 FQGTGA. V was clipped by 3 bases and J by 4 bases; unmatched bases: 6. This CDR3 comprises 15 residues. The CDR3: CASSLEWEGYNEQFF. The CDR3 region has the DNA TGTGCCAGCAGCTTGGAGTGGGAGGGGTACAATGAGCAGTTCTTC. Complete variable domain (other parts from reference TRBV7-3 and TRBJ2-1): GAGVSQTPSNKVTEKGKYVELRCDPISGHTALYWYRQSLGQGPEFLIYFQGTGAADDSGLPNDRFFAVRPEGSVSTLKIQRTERGDSAVYLCASSLEWEGYNEQFFGPGTRLTVL.

In its sample, this clonotype was seen many times. This chain links TRBV19 with TRBJ1-1; D is possibly TRBD1 (6 bases). CDR1 LNHDA and CDR2 SQIVND come from the germline V gene (reference sequence). V shed 5 bases and J shed 4 bases, with 20 bases lying between them. The CDR3 is 16 residues long. The CDR3 spells CASSPVRGARGTEAFF. The CDR3, as DNA: TGTGCCAGTAGTCCCGTCCGGGGGGCGCGGGGCACTGAAGCTTTCTTT.

This chain joins TRBV11-2 and TRBJ1-2; perhaps TRBD1 as D (6 bases). Germline CDR1 SGHAT, CDR2 FQNNGV. The CDR3 has 14 amino acids. V dropped 5 bases and J dropped 8 bases, with 18 bases sitting between them. The DNA of the CDR3 is TGTGCCAGCAGCGGTAACAGGGACCCCGAAGGCTACACCTTC. Translating gives CASSGNRDPEGYTF. The full variable domain, with the rest looked up from reference TRBV11-2 and TRBJ1-2, is EAGVAQSPRYKIIEKRQSVAFWCNPISGHATLYWYQQILGQGPKLLIQFQNNGVVDDSQLPKDRFSAERLKGVDSTLKIQPAKLEDSAVYLCASSGNRDPEGYTFGSGTRLTVV.

The sample holds a few counts of this clonotype. Relative to the germline gene, one junction end is altered; a read error may explain this. The chain recombines TRBV12-3 or TRBV12-4 with TRBJ1-5; D remains ambiguous. The CDR3 is 16 residues long. The CDR3 DNA follows: TGTGCCAACAGTTTAGCGGCCCGGACGCTACATCAGCCCCAGCATTTT. It specifies CANSLAARTLHQPQHF.

This clonotype was counted many times. DNA for the CDR3: TGCAGCGTTGAAGGACTAGCGGGAGCTGTAAATGAGCAGTTCTTC. It is translated as CSVEGLAGAVNEQFF. J is TRBJ2-1 and V is TRBV29-1, with 12 positions matching TRBD2. The CDR3 has 15 amino acids. Germline CDR1 SQVTM, CDR2 ANQGSEA. The V segment lost 1 base and the J segment 7 bases; nucleotides outside the gene matches: 5.

This clonotype has just a few counts. One junction end does not reproduce the germline sequence, and a read error may be involved. The genes are TRBV6-1 and TRBJ2-5, with D tentatively TRBD1 (6 bases). CDR1 and CDR2 from the germline V gene are MNHNS and SASEGT. The CDR3 has 14 amino acids. CDR3 amino acids: CASTETGIEETQYF. The DNA for the CDR3 is TGTGCCAGCACTGAAACAGGGATCGAGGAGACCCAGTACTTC.

In its sample, this clonotype was seen many times. The chain employs TRBV29-1 and TRBJ2-1; 7 bases are a match to TRBD2. This CDR3 has 13 amino acids. V lost 4 bases and J lost 8; bases outside the gene matches: 8. Germline CDR1 is SQVTM and CDR2 is ANQGSEA. The CDR3 protein is CSVGEGLWYEQFF. The CDR3 region has the DNA TGCAGCGTTGGGGAGGGCCTATGGTATGAGCAGTTCTTC.

There are many counts of this clonotype. CDR3 protein: CASSFRSGSPEQYV. The DNA for the CDR3 is TGTGCCAGCAGCTTTAGGTCAGGGTCCCCCGAGCAGTACGTC. This chain links TRBV5-5 with TRBJ2-7, with D possibly TRBD1 on 5 matching bases. From germline, CDR1 is SGHKS and CDR2 YYEKEE (reference sequence). V dropped 2 bases and J dropped 6 bases, with 15 bases sitting between them. The CDR3 spans 14 residues.

The chain combines TRBV6-1 with TRBJ2-3; 7 bases are a match to TRBD1. This CDR3 spans 16 amino acids. V shed 10 bases and J 1 base; nucleotides not matched to a gene: 14. The germline V gene has CDR1 MNHNS and CDR2 SASEGT. CDR3: CATLGIQGDRTDTQYF. In DNA form, the CDR3 reads TGTGCCACCTTAGGGATCCAGGGGGATCGCACAGATACGCAGTATTTT.

In its sample, this clonotype was seen many times. V is TRBV24-1 and J is TRBJ2-1; 7 bases are a match to TRBD1. This CDR3 comprises 14 residues. The J segment lost 5 bases and the V segment lost 7 bases, leaving 7 bases of the junction unmatched. Germline V gene lookup returns CDR1 KGHDR and CDR2 SFDVKD. The CDR3 DNA reads TGTGCCACCAGAGCAGGACAGGCCCACAATGAGCAGTTCTTC. Protein sequence: CATRAGQAHNEQFF.

The rearrangement links TRBV20-1 to TRBJ2-7, with D possibly TRBD1 on 6 matching bases. V lost 0 bases and J 3 bases, leaving 12 bases between the germline ends. There are 14 residues in the CDR3. CDR1 is DFQATT, CDR2 SNEGSKA, per germline (reference sequence). The CDR3 sequence: CSARDYRVDYEQYF. The CDR3 region has the DNA TGCAGTGCTAGAGATTACAGGGTAGACTACGAGCAGTACTTC.

This clonotype occurred many times. The J gene is TRBJ2-2, the V gene TRBV20-1; 11 bases match TRBD2. Germline CDR1 reads DFQATT; CDR2 reads SNEGSKA (reference sequence). This CDR3 is 14 amino acids long. The trim removed 2 bases at V and 6 bases at J, leaving 2 bases unmatched. For the CDR3, the DNA is TGCAGTGCTAGATTAGCGGGAGGGGCCGGGGAGCTGTTTTTT. It encodes CSARLAGGAGELFF.